The text below deals with one T cell receptor beta chain. Its matching antigen is unknown. The entry originates in a study of CD8 T cells in ankylosing spondylitis. Study-level points and caveats: Characteristic of ankylosing spondylitis blood, it appeared, was a TCR beta motif comprising eight highly homologous variants.

Each CDR3 protein gets one entry after TCRdb re-called the 5' RACE reads with MiXCR. Of about 400,000 distinct CDR3 sequences detected, about 22% appear once; the ten largest clones hold about a sixth. The sequenced sample was blood, either unsorted or a sorted T cell fraction (not recorded which). The clonotype was recovered from a male donor with ankylosing spondylitis.

The CDR3 nucleotides read TGTGCCAGCAGTCAGGGGACCGGCGGAAGGGAGCAGTACTTC. As protein: CASSQGTGGREQYF. V gene TRBV11-3 combines with J gene TRBJ2-7; possible D gene TRBD1, 6 bases. The germline V gene has CDR1 SGHNT and CDR2 YENEEA. CDR3 length: 14 amino acids. V gave up 6 bases and J gave up 7 bases, with 19 bases separating them.